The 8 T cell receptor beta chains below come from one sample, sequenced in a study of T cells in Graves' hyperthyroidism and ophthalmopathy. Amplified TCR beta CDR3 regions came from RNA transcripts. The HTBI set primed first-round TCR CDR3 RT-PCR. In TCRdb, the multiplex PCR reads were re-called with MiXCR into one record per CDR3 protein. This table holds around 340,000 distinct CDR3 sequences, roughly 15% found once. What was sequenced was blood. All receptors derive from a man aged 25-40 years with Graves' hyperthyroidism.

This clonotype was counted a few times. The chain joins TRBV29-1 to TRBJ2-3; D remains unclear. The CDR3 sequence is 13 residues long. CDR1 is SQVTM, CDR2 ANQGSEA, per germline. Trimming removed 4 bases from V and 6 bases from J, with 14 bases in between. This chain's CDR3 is CSVGALSLDTQYF. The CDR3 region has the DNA TGCAGCGTTGGGGCCCTTTCCCTTGATACGCAGTATTTT.

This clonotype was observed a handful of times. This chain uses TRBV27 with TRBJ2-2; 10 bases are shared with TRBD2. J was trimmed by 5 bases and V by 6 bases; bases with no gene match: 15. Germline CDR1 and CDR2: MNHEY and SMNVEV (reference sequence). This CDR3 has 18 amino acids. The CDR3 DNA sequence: TGTGCCAGCAGCCCAAGGCAGGGGGCTAGCGGGAGAACCGGGGAGCTGTTTTTT. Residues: CASSPRQGASGRTGELFF.

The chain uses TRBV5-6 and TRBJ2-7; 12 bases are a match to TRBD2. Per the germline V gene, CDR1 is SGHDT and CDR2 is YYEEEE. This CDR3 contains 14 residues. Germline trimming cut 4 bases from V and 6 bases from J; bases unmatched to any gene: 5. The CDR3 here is CASSPGTSGREQYF. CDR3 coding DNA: TGTGCCAGCAGCCCCGGGACTAGCGGGCGCGAGCAGTACTTC.

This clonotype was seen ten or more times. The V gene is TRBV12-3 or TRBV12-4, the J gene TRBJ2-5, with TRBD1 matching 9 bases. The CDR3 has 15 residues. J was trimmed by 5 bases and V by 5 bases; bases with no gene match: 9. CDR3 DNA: TGTGCCAGCAGTCCCCCGGGACAGGGTGGGGAGACCCAGTACTTC. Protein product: CASSPPGQGGETQYF.

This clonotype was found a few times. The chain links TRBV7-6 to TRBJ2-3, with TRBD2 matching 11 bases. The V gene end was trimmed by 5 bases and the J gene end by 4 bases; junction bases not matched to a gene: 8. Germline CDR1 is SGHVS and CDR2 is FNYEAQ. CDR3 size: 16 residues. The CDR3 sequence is CASSRLLAGGPDTQYF. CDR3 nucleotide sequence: TGTGCCAGCAGCCGCCTTCTAGCGGGAGGCCCAGATACGCAGTATTTT.

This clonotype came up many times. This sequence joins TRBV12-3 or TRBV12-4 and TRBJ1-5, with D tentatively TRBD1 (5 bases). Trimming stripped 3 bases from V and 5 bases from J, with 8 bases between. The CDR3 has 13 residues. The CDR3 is CASSLGLYQPQHF. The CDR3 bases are TGTGCCAGCAGTTTGGGACTGTATCAGCCCCAGCATTTT.

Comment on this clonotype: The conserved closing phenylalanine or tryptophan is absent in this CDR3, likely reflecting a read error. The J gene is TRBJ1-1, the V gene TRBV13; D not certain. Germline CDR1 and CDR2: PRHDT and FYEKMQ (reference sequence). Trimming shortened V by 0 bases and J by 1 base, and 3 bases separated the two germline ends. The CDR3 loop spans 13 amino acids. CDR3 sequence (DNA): TGTGCCAGCAGCTTAGGCCAGAACACTGAAGCTTTCCTT. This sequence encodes CASSLGQNTEAFL.

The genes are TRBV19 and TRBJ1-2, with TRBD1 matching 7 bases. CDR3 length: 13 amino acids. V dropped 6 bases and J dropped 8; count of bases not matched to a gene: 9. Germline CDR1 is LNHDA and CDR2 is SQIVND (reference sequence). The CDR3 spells CASRPPGGDGYTF. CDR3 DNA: TGTGCCAGTAGACCTCCAGGGGGAGACGGCTACACCTTC.